The rows below give T cell receptor beta chains drawn from one sample of a study of T-cell reconstitution after alpha-beta-depleted transplantation in children. Each CDR3 protein is one row after TCRdb ran MiXCR on the PCR reads. In the table there are about 610,000 distinct CDR3 sequences, roughly a tenth of which are singletons. Source: PBMCs from the stem cell graft donor, taken from the stem cell graft. Every receptor here comes from a human donor who donated a stem cell graft to a child with acute myeloid leukemia. Both conserved end residues are part of each CDR3. The D gene is left open where the match is weak. Size is omitted from some rows. Given values are once, few, many or a class for expanded clones.

>TRBV29-1|few|-|TRBJ2-1
CSVRGRLNNEQFF
TGCAGCGTTCGGGGGCGGCTTAACAATGAGCAGTTCTTC
>TRBV5-6|-|-|TRBJ1-2
CTSSPQGRANYGYTF
TGTACCAGCAGCCCGCAGGGTAGAGCTAACTATGGCTACACCTTC
>TRBV24-1|-|TRBD2|TRBJ2-1
CATGGVRTSGKYNEQFF
TGTGCCACCGGTGGAGTGAGGACTAGCGGCAAATACAATGAGCAGTTCTTC
>TRBV20-1|-|-|TRBJ1-1
CSARQGPGTEAYF
TGCAGTGCTAGGCAGGGGCCGGGCACTGAAGCTTACTTT
>TRBV29-1|few|-|TRBJ1-3
CSVTEGDGRNTIYF
TGCAGCGTAACAGAAGGGGATGGCCGAAACACCATATATTTT
>TRBV29-1|many|TRBD2|TRBJ2-1
CSVDPAGVGNEQFF
TGCAGCGTTGACCCAGCGGGAGTGGGTAATGAGCAGTTCTTC
>TRBV5-5|-|-|TRBJ1-6
CASSYFIQALNSPLHF
TGTGCCAGCAGCTATTTCATCCAGGCGCTCAATTCACCCCTCCACTTT
>TRBV5-6|many|-|TRBJ2-7
CASRRQGGYEQYF
TGTGCCAGCAGAAGACAGGGAGGCTACGAGCAGTACTTC
>TRBV29-1|many|-|TRBJ2-1
CSPRDHHEQFF
TGCAGCCCGAGGGATCACCATGAGCAGTTCTTC
>TRBV20-1|-|-|TRBJ1-5
CSARDQRRGNQPQHF
TGCAGTGCTAGAGATCAACGCCGGGGCAATCAGCCCCAGCATTTT
>TRBV2|-|-|TRBJ2-2
CASSGLENTGELFF
TGTGCCAGCAGTGGACTAGAGAACACCGGGGAGCTGTTTTTT
>TRBV12-3/TRBV12-4|few|TRBD1|TRBJ1-4
CASSLTPTGGLEKLFF
TGTGCCAGCAGTTTAACTCCGACAGGGGGCCTTGAAAAACTGTTTTTT
>TRBV6-5|few|-|TRBJ2-3
CASSWGTPTDTQYF
TGTGCCAGCAGTTGGGGGACCCCAACAGATACGCAGTATTTT